This TCR beta chain derives from a study of shared clonotypes between healthy human individuals. This table comes from immunoSEQ multiplex PCR, and its TCRdb copy is limited to in-frame clones, with some not included. The table lists hundreds of thousands of clones, 80% to 95% of them singletons. CD45RO-negative, CCR7-selected cells formed the naive CD8 fraction, which excluded terminally differentiated effector memory CD45RA+ cells. V dropped 0 bases and J dropped 1 base, with 9 bases sitting between them. CDR1 and CDR2 from the germline V gene are SGHVS and FNYEAQ. This CDR3 has 15 residues. The sample comprised naive CD8+ T cells sorted from blood. The receptor was derived from a man aged 25-45 years in good health. The J gene is TRBJ1-1, the V gene TRBV7-6, with D perhaps matching TRBD1 (5 bases). The CDR3 loop reads CASSLARGKNTEAFF. The CDR3 DNA reads TGTGCCAGCAGCTTAGCGCGGGGCAAGAACACTGAAGCTTTCTTT.